This is a list of T cell receptor beta chains from one sample in a study of cytomegalovirus exposure and HLA in healthy donors. The method was immunoSEQ multiplex PCR; TCRdb's version includes in-frame clones alone and lacks a portion of them. The sample lists 150,000 to 200,000 clones, 70% to 90% seen once, with approximately 8.5% in the top ten. Sample: PBMCs. The receptors were sampled from a man aged 18 to 35 in good health and CMV-seropositive. The conserved cysteine and the conserved F or W are not part of the CDR3 here. Each record gives: V gene, J gene, CDR3 protein.

V gene: TRBV6-5
J gene: TRBJ1-4
CDR3 protein: ASSPRGYEKLF

V gene: TRBV7-6
J gene: TRBJ2-2
CDR3 protein: ASSYPQGLADTGELF

V gene: TRBV20-1
J gene: TRBJ2-7
CDR3 protein: SASEVEQY

V gene: TRBV7-9
J gene: TRBJ2-7
CDR3 protein: ASRHAQGYEQY

V gene: TRBV19
J gene: TRBJ2-1
CDR3 protein: ASSIQPTSGVNEQF

V gene: TRBV4-3
J gene: TRBJ2-5
CDR3 protein: ASSQDGGSWETQY

V gene: TRBV6-6
J gene: TRBJ1-2
CDR3 protein: ASRKGGADGYT

V gene: TRBV29-1
J gene: TRBJ2-7
CDR3 protein: SVEDTTGGSYEQY

V gene: TRBV9
J gene: TRBJ1-3
CDR3 protein: ASRGGGNTIY

V gene: TRBV9
J gene: TRBJ2-6
CDR3 protein: ASSERVSGANVLT

V gene: TRBV4-1
J gene: TRBJ2-7
CDR3 protein: ASSQSPSTGTYEQY

V gene: TRBV29-1
J gene: TRBJ2-1
CDR3 protein: SVETTSQF

V gene: TRBV2
J gene: TRBJ1-2
CDR3 protein: ASTGSPYGYT

V gene: TRBV7-3
J gene: TRBJ2-3
CDR3 protein: ASSFLTGRTDTQY

V gene: TRBV5-4
J gene: TRBJ2-1
CDR3 protein: ASSVSQVSYNEQF

V gene: TRBV12-5
J gene: TRBJ2-7
CDR3 protein: ASGLVPGQGAGEQY

V gene: TRBV27
J gene: TRBJ2-7
CDR3 protein: ASSQGGKQY